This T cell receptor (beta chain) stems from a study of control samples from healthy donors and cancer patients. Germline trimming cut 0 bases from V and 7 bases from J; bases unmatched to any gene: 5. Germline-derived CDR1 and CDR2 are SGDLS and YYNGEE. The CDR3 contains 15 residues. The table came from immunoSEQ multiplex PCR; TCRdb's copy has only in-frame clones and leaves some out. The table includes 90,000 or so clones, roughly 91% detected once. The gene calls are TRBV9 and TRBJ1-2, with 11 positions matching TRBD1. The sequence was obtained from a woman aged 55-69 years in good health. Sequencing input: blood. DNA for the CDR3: TGTGCCAGCAGCGTAGAAATCGGGACAGGGGGTGGCTACACCTTC. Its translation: CASSVEIGTGGGYTF.